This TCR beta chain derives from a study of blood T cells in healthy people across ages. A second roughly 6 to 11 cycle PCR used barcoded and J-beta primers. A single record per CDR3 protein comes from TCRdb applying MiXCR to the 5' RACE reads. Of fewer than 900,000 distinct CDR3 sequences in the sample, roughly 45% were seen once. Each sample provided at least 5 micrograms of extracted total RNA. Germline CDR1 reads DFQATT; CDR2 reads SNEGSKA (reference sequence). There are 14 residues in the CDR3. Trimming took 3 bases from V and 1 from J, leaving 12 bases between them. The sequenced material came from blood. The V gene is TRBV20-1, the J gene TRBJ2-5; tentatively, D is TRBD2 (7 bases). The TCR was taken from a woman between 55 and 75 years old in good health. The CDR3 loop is CSARGRGFQETQYF. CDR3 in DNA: TGCAGTGCTAGGGGGAGGGGGTTCCAAGAGACCCAGTACTTC.